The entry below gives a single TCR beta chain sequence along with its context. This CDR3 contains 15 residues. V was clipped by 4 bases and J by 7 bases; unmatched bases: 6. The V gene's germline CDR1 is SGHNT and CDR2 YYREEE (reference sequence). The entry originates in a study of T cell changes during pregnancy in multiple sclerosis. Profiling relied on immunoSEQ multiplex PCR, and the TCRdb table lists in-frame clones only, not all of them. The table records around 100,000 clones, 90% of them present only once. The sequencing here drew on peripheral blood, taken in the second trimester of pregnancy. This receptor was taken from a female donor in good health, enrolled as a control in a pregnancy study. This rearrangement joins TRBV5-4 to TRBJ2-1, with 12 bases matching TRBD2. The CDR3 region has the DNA TGTGCCAGCAGCCCTAGCGGGGGGGCTAGAAATGAGCAGTTCTTC. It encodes CASSPSGGARNEQFF.